This T cell receptor (beta chain) was captured in a study of blood T cell repertoires in COVID-19 (dated by TCRdb to 2020 to 2022). For the wider study: Collaborator samples came from the United States, Italy and Spain and covered acute and convalescent phases of COVID-19. The material from the prospective study consisted of cDNA or gDNA derived from T cells, B-cell-depleted T cells, or PBMCs. Samples were obtained from the ongoing ImmuneRACE study (first 160 participants) and from 1,254 subjects provided by 6 global collaborators. Where available, HLA class I and class II types were taken from metadata supplied by the sample provider and were not determined by assay-based typing. The repertoires were released in a freely available public database intended as a resource for research on the immune response to SARS-CoV-2. Sample metadata almost always included a de-identified subject ID, COVID-19 status, age in years and sex. Subjects who had been exposed to COVID-19, were actively infected with it, or had recovered from it provided the deeply sampled blood TCRbeta repertoires that made up the dataset. Here is what the overall study found, with its caveats: The quantity of clinical and demographic metadata differed by source and by participant and was supplied without curation.

TCRbeta CDR3 regions were amplified from genomic DNA by means of the immunoSEQ Assay, a bias-controlled multiplex PCR. Per the authors' processing: Within the assay, amplification of reference gene primers was used to estimate how many nucleated cells each sample contained. To quantify the absolute abundance of each unique TCRbeta CDR3 rearrangement, sequence reads were collapsed and filtered. For each sample, productive Simpson clonality was calculated by taking the square root of Simpson's diversity index across productive rearrangements. TCRdb re-hosts the immuneACCESS table, in-frame sequences only. Its copies lack some clones; in the studies checked, an unresolved V gene accounts for under half of them, and the cause for the rest is not known. V, J and clone size reflect that table, while D and trimming were determined from the DNA. This sample gives some 83,000 clones in total; around 82% of them show up just once. The ten largest clones capture about a fifth of the sample.

Details on this clone: Its antigen is currently not known. No base quality information exists; no much larger clone differs at one position.

V and J are truncated by 5 bases and 10 bases respectively, leaving an intervening sequence of 15 bases. As encoded in the germline V gene (reference sequence), CDR1 is SEHNR while CDR2 is FQNEAQ. The CDR3 numbers 14 residues from cysteine through phenylalanine. CDR3 DNA is the only sequence kept; it has 42 bases, read in frame from the first base. Collaborating institutions collected whole blood in K2EDTA tubes following their own protocols. Collaborator samples were shipped for TCRbeta analysis as frozen whole blood, isolated PBMCs, or DNA extracted from either sample type. Material for sequencing was peripheral blood. The clonotype was recovered from a human donor in a cohort sampled during active COVID-19. Rearrangement joined TRBV7-9 to TRBJ1-6, with no D gene named confidently. The nucleotide sequence reads as follows: TGTGCCAGCAGCCCCGCTGCTTGGGCCTCACCCCTCCACTTT. This translates into CASSPAAWASPLHF. Extended through the reference TRBV7-9 and TRBJ1-6 proteins, this CDR3 yields the full variable domain: DTGVSQNPRHKITKRGQNVTFRCDPISEHNRLYWYRQTLGQGPEFLTYFQNEAQLEKSRLLSDRFSAERPKGSFSTLEIQRTEQGDSAMYLCASSPAAWASPLHFGNGTRLTVT.